These T cell receptor beta chains were read from a single sample in a study of shared clonotypes between healthy human individuals. Clones were read by immunoSEQ multiplex PCR, and TCRdb kept only the in-frame ones, dropping some. The sample lists around 1.4 million clones; approximately 98.5% were seen once. Sequenced input: naive CD4+ T cells sorted from blood. These receptor sequences come from a man aged 25 to 45 in good health. The CDR3 runs from the conserved cysteine through the conserved F or W. A D gene is named only where the DNA matches it firmly.

CDR3aa	v_gene	j_gene	d_gene
CASSYYLGTRPLEQYF	TRBV6-7	TRBJ2-7	NA
CASSILQPDLPQHF	TRBV19	TRBJ1-5	NA
CASSHPGQGGYEQYF	TRBV4-1	TRBJ2-7	TRBD1
CSVLGDDEKLFF	TRBV29-1	TRBJ1-4	NA
CASRQPGGTDTQYF	TRBV5-1	TRBJ2-3	NA
CSARYNEQFF	TRBV20-1	TRBJ2-1	NA
CASSYSVGLYEQYF	TRBV6-6	TRBJ2-7	NA
CASSRDRQETQYF	TRBV18	TRBJ2-5	TRBD1
CSVVVSYEQYF	TRBV29-1	TRBJ2-7	NA
CASSREGLFYEQYF	TRBV5-4	TRBJ2-7	NA
CASSSMRVSYEQYF	TRBV6-5	TRBJ2-7	NA
CASSGYTGVYWEDTQYF	TRBV19	TRBJ2-3	TRBD1
CASSLVGDRAYEQYF	TRBV7-9	TRBJ2-7	TRBD1
CASGNEGFSYNEQFF	TRBV12-5	TRBJ2-1	NA
CASSSSGGGELFF	TRBV7-9	TRBJ2-2	NA
CATTTRGSSYEQYF	TRBV6-5	TRBJ2-7	NA
CASSPVSGSRNEQYF	TRBV28	TRBJ2-7	TRBD2
CASSVGLTSGQETQYF	TRBV9	TRBJ2-5	TRBD2
CASSSPGQGLYEQYF	TRBV5-4	TRBJ2-7	TRBD1
CASSLLAEASTDTQYF	TRBV7-9	TRBJ2-3	TRBD2
CASGRRGSYEQYF	TRBV28	TRBJ2-7	NA
CAISDGGYEQFF	TRBV10-3	TRBJ2-1	NA
CSVESPGDYGYTF	TRBV29-1	TRBJ1-2	NA
CAWSNRDEQYF	TRBV30	TRBJ2-7	NA
CAISPGNEQFF	TRBV10-3	TRBJ2-1	NA
CASSKPFPGDQPQHF	TRBV19	TRBJ1-5	NA
CASSQGPQNEQFF	TRBV4-1	TRBJ2-1	NA
CASFPSGLRDEQYF	TRBV6-1	TRBJ2-7	NA
CASSPPGQSNEKLFF	TRBV18	TRBJ1-4	TRBD1
CGSVGGTDTQYF	TRBV29-1	TRBJ2-3	NA
CASSPSTPTGTTGELFF	TRBV5-4	TRBJ2-2	TRBD1
CASSLEAARQWDTEAFF	TRBV5-4	TRBJ1-1	NA
CASGLPNYGYTF	TRBV5-4	TRBJ1-2	NA
CASSRGSRTDTQYF	TRBV11-2	TRBJ2-3	NA
CASSVGRVSGPYEQYF	TRBV9	TRBJ2-7	NA
CASRGLAGGFGTDTQYF	TRBV13	TRBJ2-3	TRBD2
CASSSQGRILGTEAFF	TRBV7-9	TRBJ1-1	NA
CASTLGTSGSNEQFF	TRBV7-6	TRBJ2-1	TRBD2
CASSLSGSSYEQYF	TRBV5-4	TRBJ2-7	NA
CASTHTGQGMDEQFF	TRBV5-1	TRBJ2-1	TRBD1
CASSSQNHWGSYEQYF	TRBV27	TRBJ2-7	NA
CASSLAGAGVADTQYF	TRBV5-5	TRBJ2-3	TRBD2
CASSPLSGRAGELFF	TRBV19	TRBJ2-2	TRBD2
CATFFLDRDSYEQYF	TRBV6-1	TRBJ2-7	TRBD1
CASSLGQRNQPQHF	TRBV28	TRBJ1-5	NA
CASNRDFSSYEQYF	TRBV2	TRBJ2-7	NA
CASSEGTAAEEQYF	TRBV25-1	TRBJ2-7	NA
CASSHPRDRVGMGLYEQYF	TRBV12-1	TRBJ2-7	NA